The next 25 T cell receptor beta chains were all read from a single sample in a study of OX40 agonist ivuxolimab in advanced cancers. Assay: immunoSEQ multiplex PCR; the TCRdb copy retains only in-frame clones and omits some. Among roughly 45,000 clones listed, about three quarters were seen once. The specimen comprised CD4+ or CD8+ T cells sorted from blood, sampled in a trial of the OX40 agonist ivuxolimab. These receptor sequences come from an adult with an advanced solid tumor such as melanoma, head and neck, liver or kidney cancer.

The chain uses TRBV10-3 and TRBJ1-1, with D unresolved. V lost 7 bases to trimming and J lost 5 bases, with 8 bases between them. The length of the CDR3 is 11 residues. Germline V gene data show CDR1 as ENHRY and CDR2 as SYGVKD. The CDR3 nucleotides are TGTGCCATCACCGAGGGAACTGAAGCTTTCTTT. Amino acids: CAITEGTEAFF.

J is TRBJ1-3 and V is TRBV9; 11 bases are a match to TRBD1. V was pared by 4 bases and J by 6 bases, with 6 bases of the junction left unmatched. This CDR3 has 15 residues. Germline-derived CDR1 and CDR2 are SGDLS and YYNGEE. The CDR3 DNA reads TGTGCCAGCAGCTTTCGGACAGGGGGCGTAAACACCATATATTTT. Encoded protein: CASSFRTGGVNTIYF. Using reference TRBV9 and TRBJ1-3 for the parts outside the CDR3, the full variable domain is DSGVTQTPKHLITATGQRVTLRCSPRSGDLSVYWYQQSLDQGLQFLIQYYNGEERAKGNILERFSAQQFPDLHSELNLSSLELGDSALYFCASSFRTGGVNTIYFGEGSWLTVV.

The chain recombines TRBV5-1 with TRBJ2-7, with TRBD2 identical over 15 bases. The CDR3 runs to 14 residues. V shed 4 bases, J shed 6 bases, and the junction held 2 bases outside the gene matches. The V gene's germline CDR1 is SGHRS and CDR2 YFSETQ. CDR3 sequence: CASSMGLAGGEQYF. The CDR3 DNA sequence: TGCGCCAGCAGCATGGGACTAGCGGGAGGCGAGCAGTACTTC.

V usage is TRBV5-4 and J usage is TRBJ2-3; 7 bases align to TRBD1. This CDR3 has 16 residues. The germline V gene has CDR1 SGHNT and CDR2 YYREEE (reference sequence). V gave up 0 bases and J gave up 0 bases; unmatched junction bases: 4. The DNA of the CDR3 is TGTGCCAGCAGCTTGGAAGGGGGCCCTAGCACAGATACGCAGTATTTT. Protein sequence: CASSLEGGPSTDTQYF. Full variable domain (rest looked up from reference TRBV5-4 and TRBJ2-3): ETGVTQSPTHLIKTRGQQVTLRCSSQSGHNTVSWYQQALGQGPQFIFQYYREEENGRGNFPPRFSGLQFPNYSSELNVNALELDDSALYLCASSLEGGPSTDTQYFGPGTRLTVL.

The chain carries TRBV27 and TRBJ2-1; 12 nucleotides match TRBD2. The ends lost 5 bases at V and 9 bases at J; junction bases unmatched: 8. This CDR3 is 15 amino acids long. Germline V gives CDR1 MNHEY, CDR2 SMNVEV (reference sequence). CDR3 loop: CASSPLAGGSGEQFF. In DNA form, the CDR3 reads TGTGCCAGCAGTCCTCTAGCGGGAGGGTCTGGTGAGCAGTTCTTC.

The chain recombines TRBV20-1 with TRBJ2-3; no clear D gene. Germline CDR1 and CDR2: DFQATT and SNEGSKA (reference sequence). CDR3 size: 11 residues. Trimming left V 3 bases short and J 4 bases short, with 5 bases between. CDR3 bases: TGCAGTGCTAGGCCGGCAGATACGCAGTATTTT. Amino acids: CSARPADTQYF.

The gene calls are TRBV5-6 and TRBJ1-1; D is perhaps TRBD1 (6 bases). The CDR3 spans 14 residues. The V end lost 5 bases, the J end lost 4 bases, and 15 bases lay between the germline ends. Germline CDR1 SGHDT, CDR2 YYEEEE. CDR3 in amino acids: CASSYRVGSTEAFF. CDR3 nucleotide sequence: TGTGCCAGCAGTTACAGGGTCGGCAGCACTGAAGCTTTCTTT.

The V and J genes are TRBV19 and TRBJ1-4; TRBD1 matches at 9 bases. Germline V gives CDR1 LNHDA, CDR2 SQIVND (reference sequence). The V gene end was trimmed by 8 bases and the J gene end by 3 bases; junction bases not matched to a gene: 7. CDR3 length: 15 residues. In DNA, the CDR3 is TGTGCCAGTGAGCCGCGGACAGGGGCTAATGAAAAACTGTTTTTT. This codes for CASEPRTGANEKLFF. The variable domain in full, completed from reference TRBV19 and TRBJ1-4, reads DGGITQSPKYLFRKEGQNVTLSCEQNLNHDAMYWYRQDPGQGLRLIYYSQIVNDFQKGDIAEGYSVSREKKESFPLTVTSAQKNPTAFYLCASEPRTGANEKLFFGSGTQLSVL.

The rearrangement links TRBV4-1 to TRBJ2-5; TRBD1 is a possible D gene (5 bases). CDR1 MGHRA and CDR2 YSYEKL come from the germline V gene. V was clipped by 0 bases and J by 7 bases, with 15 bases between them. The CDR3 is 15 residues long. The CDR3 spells CASSQDPTLGRTQYF. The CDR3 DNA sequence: TGCGCCAGCAGCCAAGATCCAACGCTGGGGCGGACCCAGTACTTC.

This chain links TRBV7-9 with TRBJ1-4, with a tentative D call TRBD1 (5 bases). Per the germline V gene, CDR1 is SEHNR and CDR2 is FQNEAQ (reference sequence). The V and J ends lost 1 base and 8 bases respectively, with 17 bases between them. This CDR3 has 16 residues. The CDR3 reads CASSLGRRGEGEKLFF. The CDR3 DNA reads TGTGCCAGCAGCTTAGGAAGAAGGGGTGAAGGGGAAAAACTGTTTTTT.

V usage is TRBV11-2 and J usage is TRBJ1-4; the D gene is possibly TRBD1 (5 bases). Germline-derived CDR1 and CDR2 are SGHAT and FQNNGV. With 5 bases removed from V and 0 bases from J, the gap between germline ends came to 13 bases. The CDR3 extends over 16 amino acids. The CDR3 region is CASSLTGYATNEKLFF. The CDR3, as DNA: TGTGCCAGCAGCCTTACAGGTTATGCAACTAATGAAAAACTGTTTTTT.

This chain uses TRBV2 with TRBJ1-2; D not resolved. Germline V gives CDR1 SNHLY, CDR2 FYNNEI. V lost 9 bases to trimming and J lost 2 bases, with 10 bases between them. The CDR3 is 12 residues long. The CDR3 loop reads CASTYSNYGYTF. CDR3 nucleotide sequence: TGTGCCAGTACTTATTCAAACTATGGCTACACCTTC.

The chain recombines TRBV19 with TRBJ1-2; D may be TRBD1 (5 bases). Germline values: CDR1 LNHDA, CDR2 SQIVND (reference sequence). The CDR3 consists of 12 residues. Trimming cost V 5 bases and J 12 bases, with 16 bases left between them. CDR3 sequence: CASSPRKGEDTF. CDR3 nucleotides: TGTGCCAGTAGTCCTCGCAAAGGGGAGGACACCTTC.

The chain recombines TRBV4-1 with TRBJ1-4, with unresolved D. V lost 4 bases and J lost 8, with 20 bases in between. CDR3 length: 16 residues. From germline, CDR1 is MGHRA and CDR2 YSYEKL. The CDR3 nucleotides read TGCGCCAGCAGCCCGACCATCGTGAGGGCTGGGGAAAAACTGTTTTTT. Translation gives CASSPTIVRAGEKLFF.

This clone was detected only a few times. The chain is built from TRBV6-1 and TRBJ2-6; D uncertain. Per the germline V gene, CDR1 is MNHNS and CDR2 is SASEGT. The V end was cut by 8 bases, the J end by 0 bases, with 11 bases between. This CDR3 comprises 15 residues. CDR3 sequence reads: CASEPQSSGANVLTF. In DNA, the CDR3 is TGTGCCAGCGAACCTCAAAGCTCTGGGGCCAACGTCCTGACTTTC.

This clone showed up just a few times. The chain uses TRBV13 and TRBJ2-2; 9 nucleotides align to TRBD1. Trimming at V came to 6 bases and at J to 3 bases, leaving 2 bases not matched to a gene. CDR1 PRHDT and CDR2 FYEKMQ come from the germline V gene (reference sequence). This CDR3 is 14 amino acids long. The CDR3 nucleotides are TGTGCCAGCAGGGACAGGGGTGACACCGGGGAGCTGTTTTTT. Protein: CASRDRGDTGELFF.

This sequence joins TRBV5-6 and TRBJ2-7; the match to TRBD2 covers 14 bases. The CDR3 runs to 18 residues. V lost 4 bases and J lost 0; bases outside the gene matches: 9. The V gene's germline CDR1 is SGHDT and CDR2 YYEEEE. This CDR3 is CASSTGTSGSRHSYEQYF. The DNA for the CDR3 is TGTGCCAGCAGCACCGGGACTAGCGGGAGTCGGCACTCCTACGAGCAGTACTTC.

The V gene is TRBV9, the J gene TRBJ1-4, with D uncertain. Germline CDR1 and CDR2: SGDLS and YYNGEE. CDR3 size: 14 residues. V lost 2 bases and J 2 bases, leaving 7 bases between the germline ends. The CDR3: CASSVGPTNEKLFF. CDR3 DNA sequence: TGTGCCAGCAGCGTTGGGCCCACTAATGAAAAACTGTTTTTT.

CDR3 region: CAISVDRGGYGYTF. The CDR3 coding sequence is TGTGCCATCAGTGTGGACAGGGGGGGGTATGGCTACACCTTC. The chain links TRBV10-3 to TRBJ1-2; 10 positions agree with TRBD1. CDR1 is ENHRY and CDR2 is SYGVKD in the germline V gene. The CDR3 contains 14 residues. The V and J ends lost 4 bases and 5 bases, in that order; junction bases with no gene match: 4.

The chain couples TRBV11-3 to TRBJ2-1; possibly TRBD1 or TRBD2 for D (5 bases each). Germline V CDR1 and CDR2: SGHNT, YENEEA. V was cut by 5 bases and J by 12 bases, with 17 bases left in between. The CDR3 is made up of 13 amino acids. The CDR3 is CASSPRDPGVQFF. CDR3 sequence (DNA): TGTGCCAGCAGCCCCCGGGACCCCGGGGTGCAGTTCTTC.

Here the CDR3 reads CASSQEGVRTDTQYF. CDR3 nucleotides: TGCGCCAGCAGCCAAGAAGGGGTCCGCACAGATACGCAGTATTTT. The V and J genes are TRBV4-1 and TRBJ2-3; possibly TRBD1 for D (5 bases). Trimming cost V 0 bases and J 1 base, with 8 bases left between them. Germline values: CDR1 MGHRA, CDR2 YSYEKL. This CDR3 region has 15 residues.

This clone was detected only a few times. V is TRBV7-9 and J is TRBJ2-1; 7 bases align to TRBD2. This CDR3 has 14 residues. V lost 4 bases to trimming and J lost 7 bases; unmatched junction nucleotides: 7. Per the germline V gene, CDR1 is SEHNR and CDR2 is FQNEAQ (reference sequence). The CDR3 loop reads CASSSTGTKNEQFF. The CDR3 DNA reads TGTGCCAGCAGCTCCACCGGGACTAAGAATGAGCAGTTCTTC.

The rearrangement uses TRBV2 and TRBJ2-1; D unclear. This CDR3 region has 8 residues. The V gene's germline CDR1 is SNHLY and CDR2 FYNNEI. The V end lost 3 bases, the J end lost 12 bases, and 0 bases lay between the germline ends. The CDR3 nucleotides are TGTGCCAGCAGTGAGCAGTTCTTC. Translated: CASSEQFF.

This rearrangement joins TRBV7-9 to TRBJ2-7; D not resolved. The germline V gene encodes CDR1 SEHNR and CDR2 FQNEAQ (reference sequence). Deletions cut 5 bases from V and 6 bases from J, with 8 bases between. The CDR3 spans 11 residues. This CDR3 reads CASSPVPEQYF. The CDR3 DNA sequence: TGTGCCAGCAGCCCTGTCCCCGAGCAGTACTTC.

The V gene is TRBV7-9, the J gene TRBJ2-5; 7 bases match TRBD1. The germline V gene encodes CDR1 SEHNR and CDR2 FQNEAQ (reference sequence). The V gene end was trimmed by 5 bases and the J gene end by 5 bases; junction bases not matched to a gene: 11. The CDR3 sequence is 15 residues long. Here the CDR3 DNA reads TGTGCCAGCAGCCCTTCCGGACAGGCCGAGGAGACCCAGTACTTC. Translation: CASSPSGQAEETQYF. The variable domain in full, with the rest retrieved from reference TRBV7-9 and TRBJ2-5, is DTGVSQNPRHKITKRGQNVTFRCDPISEHNRLYWYRQTLGQGPEFLTYFQNEAQLEKSRLLSDRFSAERPKGSFSTLEIQRTEQGDSAMYLCASSPSGQAEETQYFGPGTRLLVL.